The 21 T cell receptor beta chains given below trace back to one sample, sequenced in a study of OX40 agonist ivuxolimab in advanced cancers. The protocol was immunoSEQ multiplex PCR, while the TCRdb copy is restricted to in-frame clones and leaves out a portion. The sample yields about 69,000 clones, 90% seen once. This material consisted of CD4+ or CD8+ T cells sorted from blood, taken in a trial of the OX40 agonist ivuxolimab. The receptors were sampled from an adult with an advanced solid tumor such as melanoma, head and neck, liver or kidney cancer.

The chain joins TRBV14 to TRBJ2-7; 8 bases match TRBD1. Germline CDR1 is SGHDN and CDR2 is FVKESK. J gave up 9 bases and V 4 bases, and 8 bases lay outside the gene matches. The CDR3 extends over 13 amino acids. The CDR3 DNA reads TGTGCCAGCAGCCGAGGGGACAGGTTGGTGCAGTACTTC. Its protein product is CASSRGDRLVQYF. Variable domain in full (rest from reference TRBV14 and TRBJ2-7): EAGVTQFPSHSVIEKGQTVTLRCDPISGHDNLYWYRRVMGKEIKFLLHFVKESKQDESGMPNNRFLAERTGGTYSTLKVQPAELEDSGVYFCASSRGDRLVQYFGPGTRLTVT.

This clone was found once. This CDR3 reads CASSFRQQGEQFF. The CDR3 region has the DNA TGCGCCAGCAGCTTCAGACAGCAGGGTGAGCAGTTCTTC. This sequence joins TRBV5-1 and TRBJ2-1, with D tentatively TRBD1 (5 bases). Germline-derived CDR1 and CDR2 are SGHRS and YFSETQ. The V end lost 2 bases, the J end lost 9 bases, and 12 bases lay between the germline ends. The CDR3 is 13 amino acids.

This clone showed up just once. The V and J genes are TRBV28 and TRBJ2-1, with D perhaps matching TRBD1 (5 bases). The germline CDR1 and CDR2 sequences are MDHEN and SYDVKM. Trimming took 5 bases from V and 8 from J, leaving 13 bases between them. The CDR3 totals 13 residues. CDR3 region: CASSPPGFYEQFF. The CDR3 DNA follows: TGTGCCAGCAGTCCCCCAGGGTTCTATGAGCAGTTCTTC.

This sequence joins TRBV27 and TRBJ1-3; D is undetermined. V was clipped by 4 bases and J by 0 bases, with 16 bases between them. CDR3 length: 17 residues. CDR1 is MNHEY, CDR2 SMNVEV, per germline (reference sequence). The CDR3 coding sequence is TGTGCCAGCAGTTCAGGATGGTCACGGACCTCTGGAAACACCATATATTTT. Its translation is CASSSGWSRTSGNTIYF.

The rearrangement uses TRBV27 and TRBJ2-2; D is undetermined. The germline CDR1 and CDR2 sequences are MNHEY and SMNVEV (reference sequence). The V and J ends lost 2 bases and 3 bases respectively, with 10 bases between them. This CDR3 has 15 amino acids. The CDR3 reads CASSLGGTYTGELFF. CDR3 DNA sequence: TGTGCCAGCAGTTTAGGCGGCACCTACACCGGGGAGCTGTTTTTT.

The chain recombines TRBV5-1 with TRBJ1-1, with D perhaps TRBD1 (6 bases). Between the trimmed V and J ends, which lost 1 base and 1 base, there was a span of 8 bases. The length of the CDR3 is 14 residues. Germline assignment: CDR1 SGHRS and CDR2 YFSETQ. In nucleotides, the CDR3 is TGCGCCAGCAGCTTGTGGGGGCAGAACACTGAAGCTTTCTTT. Its translation is CASSLWGQNTEAFF.

J is TRBJ1-5 and V is TRBV28, with unresolved D. This CDR3 is built from 11 residues. In germline, CDR1 is MDHEN, CDR2 SYDVKM. The ends were cut back, 6 bases at V and 1 base at J, with 1 base in the middle. In nucleotides, the CDR3 is TGTGCCAGCAGAAGCAATCAGCCCCAGCATTTT. It yields the protein CASRSNQPQHF.

The chain couples TRBV5-1 to TRBJ2-1; TRBD2 agrees at 7 bases. The V segment lost 1 base and the J segment 4 bases; nucleotides outside the gene matches: 5. In germline, CDR1 is SGHRS, CDR2 YFSETQ. This CDR3 comprises 15 residues. The CDR3 DNA reads TGCGCCAGCAGCTTGCGTGCTAGCGGTTACAATGAGCAGTTCTTC. This gives the protein CASSLRASGYNEQFF. The entire variable domain, with the rest obtained from reference TRBV5-1 and TRBJ2-1, is as follows: KAGVTQTPRYLIKTRGQQVTLSCSPISGHRSVSWYQQTPGQGLQFLFEYFSETQRNKGNFPGRFSGRQFSNSRSEMNVSTLELGDSALYLCASSLRASGYNEQFFGPGTRLTVL.

V usage is TRBV4-1 and J usage is TRBJ2-7; 12 bases agree with TRBD1. The germline V gene encodes CDR1 MGHRA and CDR2 YSYEKL. V lost 2 bases and J lost 5; bases outside the gene matches: 7. The CDR3 covers 16 residues. In nucleotides, the CDR3 is TGCGCCAGCAGCCAAATCCCGGGACAGGGGGCCCACGAGCAGTACTTC. This codes for CASSQIPGQGAHEQYF.

The CDR3 reads CASSPLFRAGPRNNYNEQFF. The CDR3 DNA sequence: TGCGCCAGCAGTCCGCTATTTCGAGCGGGGCCGAGGAATAATTACAATGAGCAGTTCTTC. This rearrangement joins TRBV23-1 to TRBJ2-1; 7 bases fit TRBD2. TRBV23-1 is placed among ORFs of uncertain function. V gave up 4 bases and J gave up 4 bases; unmatched junction bases: 22. This CDR3 has 20 amino acids.

CDR3 sequence reads: CASSFEREGHEQFF. The CDR3, as DNA: TGTGCCAGCAGTTTCGAGCGGGAGGGCCATGAGCAGTTCTTC. The chain recombines TRBV6-1 with TRBJ2-1; TRBD2 matches 10 bases. This CDR3 has 14 amino acids. Germline V gene data show CDR1 as MNHNS and CDR2 as SASEGT. Trimming removed 5 bases from V and 8 bases from J; junction bases left unmatched: 6.

The chain links TRBV7-2 to TRBJ1-1; D perhaps matches TRBD1 (6 bases). This CDR3 is 14 amino acids long. Trimming took off 6 bases at V and 3 bases at J, with 14 bases between the two ends. Germline CDR1 is SGHTA and CDR2 is FQGNSA. CDR3 nucleotide sequence: TGTGCCAGCAGTCCAGAGGGGGGTCACACTGAAGCTTTCTTT. Its translation is CASSPEGGHTEAFF.

This clone appeared a single time. The chain uses TRBV9 and TRBJ2-3; 14 nucleotides match TRBD2. CDR1 and CDR2 (germline): SGDLS, YYNGEE. The CDR3 extends over 17 amino acids. V lost 0 bases, J lost 2 bases, and 2 bases stayed unmatched. The CDR3 reads CASSVGLAGGTTDTQYF. The CDR3 DNA follows: TGTGCCAGCAGCGTAGGACTAGCGGGAGGGACCACAGATACGCAGTATTTT.

This clone was seen a few times. The CDR3 loop reads CASLDWAGVGREQFF. In DNA form, the CDR3 reads TGTGCCAGCCTAGATTGGGCGGGAGTGGGTAGAGAGCAGTTCTTC. The chain combines TRBV28 with TRBJ2-1; 7 nucleotides match TRBD2. Germline V gene data show CDR1 as MDHEN and CDR2 as SYDVKM. V was pared by 8 bases and J by 10 bases, with 17 bases of the junction left unmatched. The CDR3 extends over 15 amino acids.

V and J are TRBV30 and TRBJ2-7, with TRBD1 matching 8 bases. Germline CDR1 reads GTSNPN; CDR2 reads SVGIG (reference sequence). J lost 5 bases, V lost 2 bases, and 5 bases had no gene match. This CDR3 has 13 amino acids. The CDR3 here is CAWSSDRGNEQYF. For the CDR3, the DNA is TGTGCCTGGAGTAGTGACAGGGGCAACGAGCAGTACTTC. The complete variable domain, with remaining parts taken from reference TRBV30 and TRBJ2-7, reads SQTIHQWPATLVQPVGSPLSLECTVEGTSNPNLYWYRQAAGRGLQLLFYSVGIGQISSEVPQNLSASRPQDRQFILSSKKLLLSDSGFYLCAWSSDRGNEQYFGPGTRLTVT.

The chain links TRBV15 to TRBJ2-6; tentatively, D is TRBD1 (6 bases). Germline V lookup: CDR1 LNHNV, CDR2 YYDKDF (reference sequence). The length of the CDR3 is 17 residues. V lost 1 base, J lost 0 bases, and 10 bases lay in between. The chain's CDR3 is CATSRAGASSGANVLTF. CDR3 sequence (DNA): TGTGCCACCAGCAGAGCAGGGGCGAGCTCTGGGGCCAACGTCCTGACTTTC.

This clone is a singleton in its sample. V is TRBV7-9 and J is TRBJ2-2; D is unresolved. Germline CDR1 is SEHNR and CDR2 is FQNEAQ (reference sequence). The V end lost 7 bases, the J end lost 4 bases, and 13 bases lay between the germline ends. This CDR3 is built from 14 residues. The CDR3 DNA is TGTGCCAGCACCGTTAGAGCGCTCACCGGGGAGCTGTTTTTT. Translated, it gives CASTVRALTGELFF.

V and J are TRBV5-1 and TRBJ2-7, with D perhaps TRBD2 (6 bases). Germline V gene sequence: CDR1 SGHRS, CDR2 YFSETQ. V lost 2 bases and J 2 bases, leaving 11 bases between the germline ends. The CDR3 consists of 14 residues. The CDR3 DNA reads as TGCGCCAGCAGCTTATTAGGCGGGACCTACGAGCAGTACTTC. It specifies CASSLLGGTYEQYF.

Turning to this clone: One junction end does not reproduce the germline sequence, and a read error may be involved. This chain links TRBV11-2 with TRBJ2-7; D remains ambiguous. Per germline, CDR1 SGHAT and CDR2 FQNNGV. The CDR3 consists of 15 residues. CDR3 in amino acids: CASSPIWVNSDEQYF. Here the CDR3 DNA reads TGTGCCAGCAGCCCCATTTGGGTCAACTCCGACGAGCAGTACTTC. Together with reference TRBV11-2 and TRBJ2-7, the CDR3 gives the full variable domain: EAGVAQSPRYKIIEKRQSVAFWCNPISGHATLYWYQQILGQGPKLLIQFQNNGVVDDSQLPKDRFSAERLKGVDSTLKIQPAKLEDSAVYLCASSPIWVNSDEQYFGPGTRLTVT.

The V and J genes are TRBV4-2 and TRBJ1-1; 10 nucleotides line up with TRBD1. Germline lookup yields CDR1 LGHNA and CDR2 YNFKEQ. This CDR3 has 17 amino acids. Trimming cost V 5 bases and J 6 bases; bases outside gene matches: 15. The chain's CDR3 is CASSSHRDRGAGSEAFF. The CDR3 region has the DNA TGTGCCAGCAGCTCCCACCGGGACAGGGGAGCCGGATCTGAAGCTTTCTTT.

In nucleotides, the CDR3 is TGCGCCAGCAGCTTGGGGGGCACAGATACGCAGTATTTT. Its translation: CASSLGGTDTQYF. The chain is built from TRBV5-1 and TRBJ2-3, with D unresolved. Trimming removed 0 bases at V and 1 base at J, with 3 bases between. Germline V lookup: CDR1 SGHRS, CDR2 YFSETQ. The CDR3 spans 13 residues.